This T cell receptor beta chain is from a study of response to subunit inactivated influenza vaccine. This clonotype showed up many times. The target antigen is unknown. General study results and limits: There was a suggestion from the authors that each seasonal influenza vaccination recruits few new T cells.

TCRdb reprocessed the RT-PCR reads via MiXCR and lists one record per CDR3 protein. This sample has over 750,000 distinct CDR3 sequences, with 21% found just once. Germline loops: CDR1 SQVTM, CDR2 ANQGSEA. The CDR3 is 12 amino acids. Trimming removed 7 bases from V and 6 bases from J, with 16 bases in between. Sample: PBMCs from blood, taken roughly 5 days after vaccination. The J gene is TRBJ2-7, the V gene TRBV29-1, with D perhaps TRBD2 (5 bases). The clonotype was recovered from a man aged 50 to 59 who received an inactivated influenza vaccine. The CDR3 nucleotides are TGCAGCGCCCGGGGAGTCCTTGGCGAGCAGTACTTC. It specifies CSARGVLGEQYF.